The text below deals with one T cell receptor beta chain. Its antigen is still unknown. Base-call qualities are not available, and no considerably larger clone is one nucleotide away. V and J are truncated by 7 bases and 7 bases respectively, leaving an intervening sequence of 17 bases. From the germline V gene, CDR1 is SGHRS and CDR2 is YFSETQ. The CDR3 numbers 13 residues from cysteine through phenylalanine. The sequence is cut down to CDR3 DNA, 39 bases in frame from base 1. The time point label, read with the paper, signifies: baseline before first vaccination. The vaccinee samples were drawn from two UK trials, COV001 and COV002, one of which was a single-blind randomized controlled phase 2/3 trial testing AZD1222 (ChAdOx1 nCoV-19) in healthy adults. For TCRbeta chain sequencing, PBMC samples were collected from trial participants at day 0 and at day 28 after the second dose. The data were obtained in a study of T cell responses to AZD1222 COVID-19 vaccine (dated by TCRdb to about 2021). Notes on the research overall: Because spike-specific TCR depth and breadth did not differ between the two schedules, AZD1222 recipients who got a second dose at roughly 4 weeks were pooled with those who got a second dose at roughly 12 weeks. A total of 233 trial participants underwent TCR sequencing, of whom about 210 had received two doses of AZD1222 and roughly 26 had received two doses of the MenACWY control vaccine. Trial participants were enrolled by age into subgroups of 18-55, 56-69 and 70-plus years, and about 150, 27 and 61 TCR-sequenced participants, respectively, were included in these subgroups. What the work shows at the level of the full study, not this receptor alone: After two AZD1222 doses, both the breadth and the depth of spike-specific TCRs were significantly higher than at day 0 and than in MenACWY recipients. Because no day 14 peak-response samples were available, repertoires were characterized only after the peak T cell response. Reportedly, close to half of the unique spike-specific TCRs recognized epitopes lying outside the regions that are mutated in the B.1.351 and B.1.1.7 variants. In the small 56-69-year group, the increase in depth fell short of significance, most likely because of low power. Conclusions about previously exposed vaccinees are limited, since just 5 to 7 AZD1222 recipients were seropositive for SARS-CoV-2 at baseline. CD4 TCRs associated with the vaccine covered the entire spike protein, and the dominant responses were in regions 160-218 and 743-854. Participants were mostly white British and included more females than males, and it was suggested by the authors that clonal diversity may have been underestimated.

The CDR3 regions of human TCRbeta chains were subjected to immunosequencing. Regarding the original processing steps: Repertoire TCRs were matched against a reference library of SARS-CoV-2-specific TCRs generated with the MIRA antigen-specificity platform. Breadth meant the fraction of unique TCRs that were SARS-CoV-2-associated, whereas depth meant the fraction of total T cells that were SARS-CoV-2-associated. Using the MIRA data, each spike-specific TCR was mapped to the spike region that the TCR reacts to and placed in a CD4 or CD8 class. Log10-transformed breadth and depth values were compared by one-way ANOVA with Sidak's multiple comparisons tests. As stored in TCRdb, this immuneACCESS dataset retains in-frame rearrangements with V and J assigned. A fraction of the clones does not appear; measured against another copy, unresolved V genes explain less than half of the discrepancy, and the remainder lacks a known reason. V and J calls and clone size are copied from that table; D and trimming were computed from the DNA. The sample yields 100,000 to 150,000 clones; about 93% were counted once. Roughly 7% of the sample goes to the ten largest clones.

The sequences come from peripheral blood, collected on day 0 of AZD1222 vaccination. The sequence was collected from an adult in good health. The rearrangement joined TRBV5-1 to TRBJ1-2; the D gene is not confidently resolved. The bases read TGCGCCAGCTCTCCCTCGGGAGTTTTTGGCTACACCTTC. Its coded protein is CASSPSGVFGYTF.